Here is one TCR beta chain with its context. This clone's antigen is unknown. Per-base qualities were not stored, and no clone one base away is much larger. The data were obtained in a study of response to subunit inactivated influenza vaccine (dated by TCRdb to between 2018 and 2020). Regarding the complete study: To follow how T cells responded to a trivalent subunit inactivated influenza vaccine, the researchers relied on deep quantitative profiling of the T cell receptor repertoire.

What the study reported, not specific to this receptor: The authors proposed that each seasonal influenza vaccination may bring in only a limited number of new T cells.

The CDR3 spans 14 residues, from the cysteine through the phenylalanine. Only the CDR3 DNA is retained, 42 bases long and in frame from the first base. At the junction V is shortened by 1 base and J by 6 bases, with 12 bases in between. The germline V gene provides CDR1 KGHSH and CDR2 LQKENI. Libraries came from RT-PCR. The data were produced on an Illumina HiSeq 2500. TCRdb handled the public reads itself, with Q25 trimming in fastp and clone calling in MiXCR, and kept productive beta chains. Rows merge per CDR3 protein into single entries with the most common DNA and genes. This sample has approximately 500,000 distinct CDR3 sequences in its table, and 12% to 15% of those were observed once. The top ten constitute over 8.5% of the sample.

The sample here was PBMCs from blood, taken roughly 13 days after vaccination. The TCR was taken from a man in his fifties who received an inactivated influenza vaccine. Donor details come from another sample of the same person, matched by shared clones. Here the chain combines TRBV18 and TRBJ1-1; TRBD1 is a possible D gene, resting on 6 matching bases. The CDR3 protein is CASSPREKGAEAFF. The DNA is as follows: TGTGCCAGCTCACCACGGGAAAAGGGGGCTGAAGCTTTCTTT.